The source of this T cell receptor beta chain is a study of early T cells in non-severe SARS-CoV-2 infection. About the study: Chains were not paired, and sequencing was done on bulk RNA from unsorted whole blood.

In germline, CDR1 is LNHNV, CDR2 YYDKDF (reference sequence). The CDR3 runs 16 residues. V dropped 3 bases and J dropped 2 bases, with 14 bases sitting between them. In regard to this clonotype: What it recognizes is unknown.

Unique molecular identifiers were attached to individual cDNA molecules. MiXCR, applied by TCRdb to the 5' RACE reads, yields one record per CDR3 protein. The sample carries approximately 70,000 distinct CDR3 sequences, roughly an eighth recorded once. Study outcomes and limitations: Lookups in VDJdb leaned toward anti-spike CD8 responses and missed private and CD4 specificities.

This sequence originates from an adult who was a healthcare worker with PCR-confirmed SARS-CoV-2 infection or an uninfected control (not recorded which). This chain connects TRBV15 to TRBJ2-1; perhaps TRBD2 as D (6 bases). Material: whole blood. The chain's CDR3 is CATSSPREKTYNEQFF. In DNA, the CDR3 is TGTGCCACCAGCAGTCCTCGGGAGAAGACCTACAATGAGCAGTTCTTC.